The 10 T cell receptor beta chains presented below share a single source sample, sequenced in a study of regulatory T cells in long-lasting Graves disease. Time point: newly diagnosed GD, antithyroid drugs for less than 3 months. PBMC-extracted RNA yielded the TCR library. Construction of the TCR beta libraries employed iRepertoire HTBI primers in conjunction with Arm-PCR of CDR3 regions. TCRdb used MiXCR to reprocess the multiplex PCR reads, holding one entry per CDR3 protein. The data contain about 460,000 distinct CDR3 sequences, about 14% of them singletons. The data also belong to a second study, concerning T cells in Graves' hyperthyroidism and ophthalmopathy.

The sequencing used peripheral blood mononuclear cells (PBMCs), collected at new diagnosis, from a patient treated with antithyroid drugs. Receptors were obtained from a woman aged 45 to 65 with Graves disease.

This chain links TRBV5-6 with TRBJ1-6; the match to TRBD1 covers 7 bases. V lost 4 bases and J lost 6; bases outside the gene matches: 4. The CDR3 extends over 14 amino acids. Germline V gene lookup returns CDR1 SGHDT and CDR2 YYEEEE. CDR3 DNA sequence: TGTGCCAGCAGCCCGACAGGGACTAATTCACCCCTCCACTTT. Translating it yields CASSPTGTNSPLHF.

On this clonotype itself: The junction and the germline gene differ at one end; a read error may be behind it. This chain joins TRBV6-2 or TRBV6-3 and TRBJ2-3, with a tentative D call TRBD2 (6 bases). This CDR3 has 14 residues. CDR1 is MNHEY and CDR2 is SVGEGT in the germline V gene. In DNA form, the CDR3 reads TGTGCCAGCAGCTCCGGGACTGACACAGATACGCGGTATTTT. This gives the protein CASSSGTDTDTRYF.

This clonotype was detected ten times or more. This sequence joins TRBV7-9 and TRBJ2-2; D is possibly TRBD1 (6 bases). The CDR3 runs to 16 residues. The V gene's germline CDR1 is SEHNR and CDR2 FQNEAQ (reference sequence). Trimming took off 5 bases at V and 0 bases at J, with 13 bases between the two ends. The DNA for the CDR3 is TGTGCCAGCAGCCCAGGGGCAAACGCGAACACCGGGGAGCTGTTTTTT. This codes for CASSPGANANTGELFF.

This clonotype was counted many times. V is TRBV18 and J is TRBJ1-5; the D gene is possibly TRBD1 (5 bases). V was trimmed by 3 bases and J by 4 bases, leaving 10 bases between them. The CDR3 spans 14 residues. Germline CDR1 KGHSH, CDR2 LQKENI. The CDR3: CASSPGRVNQPQHF. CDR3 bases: TGTGCCAGCTCACCGGGCAGGGTAAATCAGCCCCAGCATTTT.

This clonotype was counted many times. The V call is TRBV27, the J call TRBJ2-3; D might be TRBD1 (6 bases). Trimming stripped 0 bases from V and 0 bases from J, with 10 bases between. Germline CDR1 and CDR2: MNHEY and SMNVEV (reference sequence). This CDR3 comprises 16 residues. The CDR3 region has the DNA TGTGCCAGCAGTTTATCTTGGACAGCAAGCACAGATACGCAGTATTTT. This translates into CASSLSWTASTDTQYF.

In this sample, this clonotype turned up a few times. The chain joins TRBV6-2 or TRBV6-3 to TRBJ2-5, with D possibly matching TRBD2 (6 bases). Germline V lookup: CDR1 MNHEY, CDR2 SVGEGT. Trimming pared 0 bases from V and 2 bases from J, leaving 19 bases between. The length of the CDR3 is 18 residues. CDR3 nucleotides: TGTGCCAGCAGTTACTCGGCAGGCGGGGTTGGGGGGCAAGAGACCCAGTACTTC. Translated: CASSYSAGGVGGQETQYF.

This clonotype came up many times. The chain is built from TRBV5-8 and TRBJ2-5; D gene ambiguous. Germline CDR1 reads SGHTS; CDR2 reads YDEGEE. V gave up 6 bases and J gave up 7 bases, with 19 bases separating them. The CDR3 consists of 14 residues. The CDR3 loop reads CASTFSSVEWTQYF. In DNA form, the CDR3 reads TGTGCCAGCACCTTTTCGAGCGTTGAGTGGACCCAGTACTTC. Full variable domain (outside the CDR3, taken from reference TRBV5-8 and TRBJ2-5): EAGVTQSPTHLIKTRGQQATLRCSPISGHTSVYWYQQALGLGLQFLLWYDEGEERNRGNFPPRFSGRQFPNYSSELNVNALELEDSALYLCASTFSSVEWTQYFGPGTRLLVL.

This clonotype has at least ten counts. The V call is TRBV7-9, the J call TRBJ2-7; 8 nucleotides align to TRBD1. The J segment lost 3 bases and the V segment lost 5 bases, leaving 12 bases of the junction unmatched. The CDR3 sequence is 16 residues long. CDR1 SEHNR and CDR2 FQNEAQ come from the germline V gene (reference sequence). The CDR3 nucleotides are TGTGCCAGCAGCCGACCTTTGGGACAGGAGAGCTACGAGCAGTACTTC. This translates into CASSRPLGQESYEQYF.

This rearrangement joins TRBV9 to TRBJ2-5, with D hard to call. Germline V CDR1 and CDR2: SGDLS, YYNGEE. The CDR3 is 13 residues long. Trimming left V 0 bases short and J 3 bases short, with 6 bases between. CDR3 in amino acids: CASSVGFEETQYF. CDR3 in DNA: TGTGCCAGCAGCGTAGGATTCGAAGAGACCCAGTACTTC.

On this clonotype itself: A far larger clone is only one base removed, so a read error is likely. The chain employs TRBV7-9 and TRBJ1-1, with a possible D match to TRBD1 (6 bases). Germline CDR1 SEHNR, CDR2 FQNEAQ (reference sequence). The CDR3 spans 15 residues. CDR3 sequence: CASSSWGQMNTEASF. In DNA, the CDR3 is TGTGCCAGCAGCTCGTGGGGACAAATGAACACTGAAGCTTCCTTT.